Only a few counts were recorded for the clone carrying this TCR beta chain. Its specificity is unknown. Aged roughly 6 to 90, donors were systemically healthy Caucasians from Russia. There were at least 5 micrograms of total RNA extracted from every sample. Together with a sample-barcoded 5' primer, a J-beta primer mix was included in a second PCR lasting roughly 6 to 12 cycles. A template-switch adaptor that had 12 random nucleotides put a tag on each cDNA molecule. TCRdb processed the 5' RACE reads anew with MiXCR; each CDR3 protein has one entry. The table includes about 650,000 distinct CDR3 sequences, about 32% detected once. The sample belongs to a study of blood T cells in healthy people across ages. Overall study findings and caveats: It was held that the diversity estimates obtained from one million T cells were underestimates.

CDR1 and CDR2 (germline): LGHDT, YNNKEL (reference sequence). V was clipped by 3 bases and J by 2 bases, with 10 bases between them. The length of the CDR3 is 14 residues. The sequencing input was blood. This TCR came from an elderly woman in good health. The chain couples TRBV3-1 to TRBJ1-1, with a tentative D call TRBD1 (6 bases). The CDR3 DNA is TGTGCCAGCAGCCACCACAGGGTTAACACTGAAGCTTTCTTT. As protein: CASSHHRVNTEAFF. Combining the CDR3 with reference TRBV3-1 and TRBJ1-1 gives the whole variable domain DTAVSQTPKYLVTQMGNDKSIKCEQNLGHDTMYWYKQDSKKFLKIMFSYNNKELIINETVPNRFSPKSPDKAHLNLHINSLELGDSAVYFCASSHHRVNTEAFFGQGTRLTVV.